Described below is a single T cell receptor (beta chain) sequence and its context. Its antigen is undetermined. This sample stems from a study of CD8+ T cells in alopecia areata. Study-wide context: The drug, oral tofacitinib, was given to treated patients at 5 to 10 mg twice daily. For 6 to 18 months, tofacitinib was taken, and 6 months off drug followed. General study findings and limits: Among patients, TCR sharing was less clear than in mice, a difference possibly due in part to HLA diversity in the patient population. There were many expanded lesional clones persisting in scalp and blood during tofacitinib.

Treatment of the sample: oral pan-JAK inhibitor, 5-10 mg twice daily. Reverse transcription of extracted RNA yielded cDNA, which provided the sequencing template. This table comes from immunoSEQ multiplex PCR, and its TCRdb copy is limited to in-frame clones, with some not included. This table holds about 210,000 clones, about 50% found once. From germline, CDR1 is MGHDK and CDR2 SYGVNS. This CDR3 contains 14 residues. Germline trimming cut 6 bases from V and 7 bases from J; bases unmatched to any gene: 5. The TCR comes from a human donor with alopecia areata. The V call is TRBV25-1, the J call TRBJ1-6, with TRBD1 matching 8 bases. The sequencing used CD4+ T cells sorted from blood, collected at week 4, from a patient treated with tofacitinib. The CDR3 sequence: CASSRTGYNSPLHF. DNA for the CDR3: TGTGCCAGCAGCCGGACAGGGTACAATTCACCCCTCCACTTT. The full variable domain, with the rest looked up from reference TRBV25-1 and TRBJ1-6, is EADIYQTPRYLVIGTGKKITLECSQTMGHDKMYWYQQDPGMELHLIHYSYGVNSTEKGDLSSESTVSRIRTEHFPLTLESARPSHTSQYLCASSRTGYNSPLHFGNGTRLTVT.